These 9 T cell receptor beta chains came from one sample sequenced in a study of T-cell reconstitution after alpha-beta-depleted transplantation in children. Molecular barcoding with unique molecular identifiers was used for the TCRbeta library. TCRdb itself ran the PCR reads through MiXCR, one entry per CDR3 protein. There are fewer than 400,000 distinct CDR3 sequences in the sample; roughly 20% occur only once, and less than 4.5% lies in the top ten. This material consisted of PBMCs from the stem cell graft donor, taken from the stem cell graft. The source is a human donor who donated a stem cell graft to a child with acute myeloid leukemia.

This clonotype was seen only a few times. The chain joins TRBV28 to TRBJ1-4; unclear D gene. The CDR3 is made up of 16 amino acids. The germline V gene has CDR1 MDHEN and CDR2 SYDVKM. Trimming took 3 bases from V and 0 from J, leaving 11 bases between them. The CDR3 DNA is TGTGCCAGCAGTTTCCTCTCGATTGCAACTAATGAAAAACTGTTTTTT. The encoded protein is CASSFLSIATNEKLFF. Full variable domain (remainder filled in from reference TRBV28 and TRBJ1-4): DVKVTQSSRYLVKRTGEKVFLECVQDMDHENMFWYRQDPGLGLRLIYFSYDVKMKEKGDIPEGYSVSREKKERFSLILESASTNQTSMYLCASSFLSIATNEKLFFGSGTQLSVL.

The sample holds many counts of this clonotype. The chain recombines TRBV15 with TRBJ1-2, with D perhaps TRBD1 (5 bases). The CDR3 is 14 residues long. V was trimmed by 0 bases and J by 7 bases, leaving 12 bases between them. In germline, CDR1 is LNHNV, CDR2 YYDKDF (reference sequence). CDR3 amino acids: CATSRDRVESGYTF. CDR3 nucleotide sequence: TGTGCCACCAGCAGAGACAGGGTTGAGAGTGGCTACACCTTC.

The CDR3 protein is CASSLSPAGRGQFF. CDR3 bases: TGTGCCAGCAGCTTAAGCCCCGCCGGCCGTGGGCAGTTCTTC. The chain has TRBV7-3 and TRBJ2-1; unclear D gene. The CDR3 is 14 residues long. Germline V gene lookup returns CDR1 SGHTA and CDR2 FQGTGA. V was pared by 1 base and J by 12 bases, with 16 bases between.

V gene TRBV29-1 combines with J gene TRBJ2-1, with 9 bases lining up with TRBD1. This CDR3 is 14 amino acids long. The V segment lost 7 bases and the J segment 5 bases; nucleotides outside the gene matches: 9. Germline V CDR1 and CDR2: SQVTM, ANQGSEA. Here the CDR3 DNA reads TGCAGCGGCCTAAGGGGGACAGGGAACAATGAGCAGTTCTTC. It is translated as CSGLRGTGNNEQFF.

This clonotype was detected many times. V and J are TRBV29-1 and TRBJ1-1; D call uncertain. This CDR3 region has 10 residues. Germline CDR1 is SQVTM and CDR2 is ANQGSEA. Trimming removed 4 bases from V and 5 bases from J, with 5 bases in between. The CDR3 region has the DNA TGCAGCGTTGCACTAACTGAAGCTTTCTTT. As protein: CSVALTEAFF.

The chain links TRBV12-3 or TRBV12-4 to TRBJ2-2; 11 nucleotides align to TRBD2. This CDR3 has 15 amino acids. Unmatched junction bases numbered 8, after V lost 8 bases and J lost 6 bases. CDR3 DNA: TGTGCCAGCCAAACTAGCGGGAGATTAGCCGGGGAGCTGTTTTTT. It encodes CASQTSGRLAGELFF.

The chain joins TRBV24-1 to TRBJ2-3, with a weak D call TRBD2 (6 bases). This CDR3 has 14 amino acids. Trimming shortened V by 6 bases and J by 5 bases, and 14 bases separated the two germline ends. Germline V CDR1 and CDR2: KGHDR, SFDVKD. The chain's CDR3 is CATSLDGTEDTQYF. Written as DNA, the CDR3 is TGTGCCACCAGTCTAGATGGGACTGAAGATACGCAGTATTTT.

To note about this clonotype: A much larger clone is a single base away; this may be a read error. The CDR3 carries no conserved terminal phenylalanine or tryptophan, so it likely arises from a read error. The chain links TRBV20-1 to TRBJ2-7; 9 bases fit TRBD2. Trimming at V came to 0 bases and at J to 6 bases, leaving 9 bases not matched to a gene. The CDR3 loop spans 15 amino acids. Germline-derived CDR1 and CDR2 are DFQATT and SNEGSKA (reference sequence). Here the CDR3 DNA reads TGCAGTGCTAGAGATGGAGTAGCGGGAGACCTCGAGCAGTACCTC. It yields the protein CSARDGVAGDLEQYL.

This clonotype was seen at least ten times. The chain has TRBV12-3 or TRBV12-4 and TRBJ2-3; possible D gene TRBD2, 6 bases. V lost 7 bases and J 1 base, leaving 15 bases between the germline ends. CDR3 length: 15 amino acids. The CDR3 loop is CASTFSGEGTDTQYF. The CDR3, as DNA: TGTGCCAGCACCTTTAGCGGAGAGGGCACAGATACGCAGTATTTT.